The 27 T cell receptor beta chains reported below all come from one sample, sequenced in a study of OX40 agonist ivuxolimab in advanced cancers. The repertoire was sequenced with immunoSEQ multiplex PCR; TCRdb's copy has only in-frame clones and lacks some. The sample holds tens of thousands of clones, approximately 89% seen once. Source: CD4+ or CD8+ T cells sorted from blood, taken in a trial of the OX40 agonist ivuxolimab. Source of these receptors: an adult with an advanced solid tumor such as melanoma, head and neck, liver or kidney cancer.

The chain's CDR3 is CASSTGGADTEAFF. For the CDR3, the DNA is TGTGCCAGCAGCACAGGAGGAGCAGACACTGAAGCTTTCTTT. The gene calls are TRBV7-9 and TRBJ1-1; tentatively, D is TRBD1 (5 bases). The V end lost 5 bases, the J end lost 3 bases, and 13 bases lay between the germline ends. This CDR3 comprises 14 residues. CDR1 and CDR2 from the germline V gene are SEHNR and FQNEAQ (reference sequence).

The V call is TRBV6-1, the J call TRBJ2-7; no clear D gene. Germline CDR1 and CDR2: MNHNS and SASEGT. This CDR3 spans 15 amino acids. Trimming left V 0 bases short and J 2 bases short, with 11 bases between. The CDR3 DNA follows: TGTGCCAGCAGTGAAGCGGTATGGCAGACCTACGAGCAGTACTTC. Translating gives CASSEAVWQTYEQYF.

The V call is TRBV29-1, the J call TRBJ1-5; unclear D gene. This CDR3 comprises 12 residues. Germline-derived CDR1 and CDR2 are SQVTM and ANQGSEA. Trimming removed 3 bases from V and 11 bases from J, with 14 bases in between. The CDR3 nucleotides read TGCAGCGTTGATGTGGGCCAGGCGGCCCAGCATTTT. Translating it yields CSVDVGQAAQHF. The full variable domain, rest sourced from reference TRBV29-1 and TRBJ1-5, is SAVISQKPSRDICQRGTSLTIQCQVDSQVTMMFWYRQQPGQSLTLIATANQGSEATYESGFVIDKFPISRPNLTFSTLTVSNMSPEDSSIYLCSVDVGQAAQHFGDGTRLSIL.

The V gene is TRBV18, the J gene TRBJ1-2; tentatively, D is TRBD1 (5 bases). The CDR3 covers 14 residues. V was pared by 6 bases and J by 6 bases, with 17 bases between. In germline, CDR1 is KGHSH, CDR2 LQKENI. The CDR3 nucleotides read TGTGCCAGCTCCCCAAGTGTGGGGACCGATGGCTACACCTTC. This gives the protein CASSPSVGTDGYTF.

V usage is TRBV19 and J usage is TRBJ1-1; no definite D call. Trimming took off 6 bases at V and 4 bases at J, with 12 bases between the two ends. This CDR3 contains 13 residues. Per germline, CDR1 LNHDA and CDR2 SQIVND (reference sequence). The CDR3 sequence is CASRDDPGTEAFF. The DNA of the CDR3 is TGTGCCAGTAGGGACGATCCGGGCACTGAAGCTTTCTTT.

This chain uses TRBV25-1 with TRBJ1-3; the D is unclear. Germline CDR1 reads MGHDK; CDR2 reads SYGVNS. V was clipped by 0 bases and J by 1 base, with 7 bases between them. The CDR3 is 15 amino acids. CDR3 coding DNA: TGTGCCAGCAGTGAATACGTATCATCTGGAAACACCATATATTTT. This codes for CASSEYVSSGNTIYF.

The rearrangement joins TRBV19 to TRBJ1-2, with no clear D. Trimming took off 3 bases at V and 3 bases at J, with 8 bases between the two ends. In germline, CDR1 is LNHDA, CDR2 SQIVND (reference sequence). There are 13 residues in the CDR3. CDR3 loop: CASSMINHYGYTF. Written as DNA, the CDR3 is TGTGCCAGTAGTATGATTAACCACTATGGCTACACCTTC.

This clone is a singleton in its sample. This rearrangement joins TRBV5-6 to TRBJ1-4, with D perhaps TRBD1 (5 bases). CDR1 SGHDT and CDR2 YYEEEE come from the germline V gene. The CDR3 contains 14 residues. Trimming shortened V by 4 bases and J by 0 bases, and 7 bases separated the two germline ends. This chain's CDR3 is CASSPGSTNEKLFF. Here the CDR3 DNA reads TGTGCCAGCAGCCCAGGGTCAACTAATGAAAAACTGTTTTTT. Together with reference TRBV5-6 and TRBJ1-4, the CDR3 gives the full variable domain: DAGVTQSPTHLIKTRGQQVTLRCSPKSGHDTVSWYQQALGQGPQFIFQYYEEEERQRGNFPDRFSGHQFPNYSSELNVNALLLGDSALYLCASSPGSTNEKLFFGSGTQLSVL.

The gene calls are TRBV4-3 and TRBJ2-3, with a weak D call TRBD1 (5 bases). Trimming shortened V by 2 bases and J by 2 bases, and 8 bases separated the two germline ends. Germline CDR1 LGHNA, CDR2 YSLEER. The CDR3 covers 14 residues. CDR3 bases: TGCGCCAGCAGCCAACAGACAGCCACAGATACGCAGTATTTT. Translating it yields CASSQQTATDTQYF.

This clone was picked up one time. CDR3 sequence: CASSLELVGYNEQFF. The CDR3 DNA is TGTGCCAGCAGCTTAGAGCTAGTGGGGTACAATGAGCAGTTCTTC. This chain connects TRBV11-3 to TRBJ2-1; D not certain. CDR3 length: 15 residues. The germline V gene has CDR1 SGHNT and CDR2 YENEEA. V was shortened by 0 bases and J by 4 bases, with 10 bases between the two germline ends.

This chain links TRBV5-1 with TRBJ1-4; the D gene is possibly TRBD1 (6 bases). This CDR3 comprises 14 residues. Between the trimmed V and J ends, which lost 6 bases and 2 bases, there was a span of 11 bases. Germline lookup yields CDR1 SGHRS and CDR2 YFSETQ. The CDR3 sequence: CASTEGDTNEKLFF. CDR3 in DNA: TGCGCCAGCACAGAGGGGGATACTAATGAAAAACTGTTTTTT.

The V gene is TRBV30, the J gene TRBJ1-2, with D tentatively TRBD1 (6 bases). The CDR3 is 14 amino acids. Germline-derived CDR1 and CDR2 are GTSNPN and SVGIG (reference sequence). V gave up 0 bases and J gave up 2 bases, with 10 bases separating them. The CDR3 DNA is TGTGCCTGGAGTGTTGCAGGGGTAAACTATGGCTACACCTTC. It translates to CAWSVAGVNYGYTF.

This clone was observed once. The V call is TRBV21-1, the J call TRBJ1-1. TRBV21-1 is a documented pseudogene. The CDR3 has 14 amino acids. The CDR3 spells CASTHREWRAEAFF. Here the CDR3 DNA reads TGTGCCAGCACCCATAGAGAATGGCGCGCTGAAGCTTTCTTT.

V and J are TRBV4-3 and TRBJ1-4; D remains ambiguous. Germline V gives CDR1 LGHNA, CDR2 YSLEER. Deletions cut 0 bases from V and 1 base from J, with 3 bases between. The CDR3 sequence is 14 residues long. The CDR3 DNA reads as TGCGCCAGCAGCCAAGAGAGAACTAATGAAAAACTGTTTTTT. Translation gives CASSQERTNEKLFF.

The chain has TRBV11-2 and TRBJ2-4; the D is unclear. Trimming pared 4 bases from V and 0 bases from J, leaving 7 bases between. This CDR3 spans 14 amino acids. The germline gives CDR1 SGHAT, CDR2 FQNNGV. CDR3 protein: CASSSRLAKNIQYF. CDR3 DNA sequence: TGTGCCAGCAGCTCCCGGCTAGCCAAAAACATTCAGTACTTC.

The J gene is TRBJ2-7, the V gene TRBV18, with TRBD2 matching over 11 bases. CDR1 is KGHSH and CDR2 is LQKENI in the germline V gene. V lost 3 bases and J lost 6; bases outside the gene matches: 4. The CDR3 is made up of 14 amino acids. The CDR3 coding sequence is TGTGCCAGCTCACCTACTAGCGGGAGTCGCGAGCAGTACTTC. This gives the protein CASSPTSGSREQYF.

The rearrangement uses TRBV5-1 and TRBJ2-1, with TRBD2 matching over 10 bases. The CDR3 is 15 residues long. Germline-derived CDR1 and CDR2 are SGHRS and YFSETQ. V dropped 1 base and J dropped 7; count of bases not matched to a gene: 5. The CDR3 nucleotides are TGCGCCAGCAGCTTGAACAGCGGGGGGGAAAATGAGCAGTTCTTC. Protein product: CASSLNSGGENEQFF.

The J gene is TRBJ1-1, the V gene TRBV7-8; the D is unclear. CDR3 length equals 15 residues. Per germline, CDR1 SGHVS and CDR2 FQNEAQ. The ends were cut back, 4 bases at V and 1 base at J, with 13 bases in the middle. CDR3 amino acids: CASSSKTIWNTEAFF. The CDR3 nucleotides are TGTGCCAGCAGCTCCAAGACAATTTGGAACACTGAAGCTTTCTTT.

The chain carries TRBV5-4 and TRBJ2-1; 10 positions match TRBD2. Germline values: CDR1 SGHNT, CDR2 YYREEE (reference sequence). CDR3 length equals 15 residues. The V and J ends lost 0 bases and 8 bases, in that order; junction bases with no gene match: 5. CDR3 protein: CASSLASGRAHEQFF. CDR3 bases: TGTGCCAGCAGCTTGGCCAGCGGGAGGGCCCATGAGCAGTTCTTC.

J is TRBJ1-3 and V is TRBV5-1; weak D call: TRBD1 (5 bases). Per germline, CDR1 SGHRS and CDR2 YFSETQ. The V gene lost 3 bases and the J gene lost 0 bases, with 13 bases spanning the gap. The CDR3 contains 16 residues. CDR3: CASSSGLRSSGNTIYF. The CDR3 region has the DNA TGCGCCAGCAGCTCGGGACTCCGAAGCTCTGGAAACACCATATATTTT. Looking up the rest from reference TRBV5-1 and TRBJ1-3 gives the full variable domain: KAGVTQTPRYLIKTRGQQVTLSCSPISGHRSVSWYQQTPGQGLQFLFEYFSETQRNKGNFPGRFSGRQFSNSRSEMNVSTLELGDSALYLCASSSGLRSSGNTIYFGEGSWLTVV.

The V and J genes are TRBV5-4 and TRBJ2-3; the match to TRBD2 covers 12 bases. Unmatched junction bases numbered 5, after V lost 4 bases and J lost 2 bases. Germline V CDR1 and CDR2: SGHNT, YYREEE (reference sequence). The CDR3 is made up of 16 amino acids. The CDR3 loop is CASSLLAGGTTDTQYF. The CDR3 DNA reads TGTGCCAGCAGCCTACTAGCGGGGGGAACCACAGATACGCAGTATTTT.

CDR3 in DNA: TGTGCCAGCAGTTATCTCGGGAACACTGAAGCTTTCTTT. As protein: CASSYLGNTEAFF. The rearrangement links TRBV6-5 to TRBJ1-1; D is ambiguous. Germline CDR1 and CDR2: MNHEY and SVGAGI. This CDR3 has 13 residues. V shed 3 bases and J shed 1 base, with 6 bases lying between them.

V is TRBV6-5 and J is TRBJ1-5; 8 bases are shared with TRBD1. Looked up from germline, CDR1 is MNHEY and CDR2 is SVGAGI. The CDR3 contains 14 residues. The V gene end was trimmed by 6 bases and the J gene end by 4 bases; junction bases not matched to a gene: 5. CDR3 sequence (DNA): TGTGCCAGCAGCGAACAGGGGGGTAATCAGCCCCAGCATTTT. Amino acids: CASSEQGGNQPQHF.

The CDR3 loop is CASSIQLLNYGYTF. DNA for the CDR3: TGTGCCAGTAGTATTCAGCTTCTTAACTATGGCTACACCTTC. The chain carries TRBV19 and TRBJ1-2; D is uncertain. Germline V CDR1 and CDR2: LNHDA, SQIVND (reference sequence). The CDR3 has 14 residues. V was cut by 3 bases and J by 1 base, with 9 bases left in between.

The V call is TRBV5-1, the J call TRBJ2-3; TRBD1 agrees at 7 bases. The trim removed 4 bases at V and 1 base at J, leaving 6 bases unmatched. The CDR3 totals 15 residues. CDR1 and CDR2 (germline): SGHRS, YFSETQ. The chain's CDR3 is CASSPEGGGTDTQYF. The CDR3 bases are TGCGCCAGCAGCCCGGAAGGGGGCGGCACAGATACGCAGTATTTT.

This clone was counted once. V gene TRBV5-8 combines with J gene TRBJ2-7; D assignment may be TRBD1 or TRBD2 (5 bases each). CDR1 is SGHTS and CDR2 is YDEGEE in the germline V gene. V shed 3 bases and J shed 0 bases, with 25 bases lying between them. The CDR3 is made up of 19 amino acids. CDR3 in DNA: TGTGCCAGCAGCTACAGAGGGGCAGGCTTAAAATTGGCCTCCTACGAGCAGTACTTC. Translating gives CASSYRGAGLKLASYEQYF.

V and J are TRBV29-1 and TRBJ1-5; possibly TRBD1 for D (6 bases). Trimming stripped 5 bases from V and 3 bases from J, with 11 bases between. The CDR3 covers 13 residues. Looked up from germline, CDR1 is SQVTM and CDR2 is ANQGSEA. The CDR3 DNA reads TGCAGCGTTTCGCCAGGGGTCAATCAGCCCCAGCATTTT. Protein product: CSVSPGVNQPQHF.